This T cell receptor beta chain was recorded in a study of cytomegalovirus exposure and HLA in healthy donors. Broader study findings: Investigators reported fewer than 200 TCR beta chains as tied to cytomegalovirus. Through in vitro validation, three CMV-associated chains were shown to be specific for CMV antigens.

For this clone: Its specificity is not known.

The CDR3 extends over 14 amino acids. The V gene end was trimmed by 1 base and the J gene end by 12 bases; junction bases not matched to a gene: 10. The germline gives CDR1 SGHRS, CDR2 YFSETQ. Data came from immunoSEQ multiplex PCR; TCRdb stores just in-frame clones and leaves some out. In the table there are about 110,000 clones, roughly 90% of which are singletons. The chain is built from TRBV5-1 and TRBJ2-1, with 7 nucleotides matching TRBD1. The receptor comes from a woman in her late teens or twenties in good health and CMV-seropositive. The sequencing input was PBMCs. CDR3 region: CASSLIIGGQGQFF. The DNA for the CDR3 is TGCGCCAGCAGCTTGATTATAGGGGGCCAGGGGCAGTTCTTC. Combining the CDR3 with reference TRBV5-1 and TRBJ2-1 gives the whole variable domain KAGVTQTPRYLIKTRGQQVTLSCSPISGHRSVSWYQQTPGQGLQFLFEYFSETQRNKGNFPGRFSGRQFSNSRSEMNVSTLELGDSALYLCASSLIIGGQGQFFGPGTRLTVL.